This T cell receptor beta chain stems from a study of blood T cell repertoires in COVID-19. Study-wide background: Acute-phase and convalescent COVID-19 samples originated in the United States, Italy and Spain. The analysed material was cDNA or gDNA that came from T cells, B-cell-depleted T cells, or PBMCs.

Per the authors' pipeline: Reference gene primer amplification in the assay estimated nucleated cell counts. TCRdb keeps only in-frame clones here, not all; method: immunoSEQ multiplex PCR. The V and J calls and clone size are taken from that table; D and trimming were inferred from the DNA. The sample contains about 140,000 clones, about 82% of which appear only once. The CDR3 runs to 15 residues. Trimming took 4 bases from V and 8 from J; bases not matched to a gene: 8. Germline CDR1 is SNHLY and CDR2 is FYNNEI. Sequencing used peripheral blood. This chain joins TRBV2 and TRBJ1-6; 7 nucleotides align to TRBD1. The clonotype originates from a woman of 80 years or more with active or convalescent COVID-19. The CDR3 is CASSVDRQGYSPLHF. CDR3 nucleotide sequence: TGTGCCAGCAGTGTTGATCGACAGGGATATTCACCCCTCCACTTT.